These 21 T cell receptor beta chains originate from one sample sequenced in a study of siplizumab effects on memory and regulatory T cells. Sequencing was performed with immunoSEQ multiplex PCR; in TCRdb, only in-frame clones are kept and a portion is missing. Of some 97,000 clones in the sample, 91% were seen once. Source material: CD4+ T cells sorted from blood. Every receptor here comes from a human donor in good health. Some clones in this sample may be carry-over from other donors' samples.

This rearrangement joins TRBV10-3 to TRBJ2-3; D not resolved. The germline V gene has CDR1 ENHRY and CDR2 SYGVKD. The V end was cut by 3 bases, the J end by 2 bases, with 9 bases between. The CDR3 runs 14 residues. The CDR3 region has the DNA TGTGCCATCAGTGATGTGGATATCACAGATACGCAGTATTTT. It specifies CAISDVDITDTQYF.

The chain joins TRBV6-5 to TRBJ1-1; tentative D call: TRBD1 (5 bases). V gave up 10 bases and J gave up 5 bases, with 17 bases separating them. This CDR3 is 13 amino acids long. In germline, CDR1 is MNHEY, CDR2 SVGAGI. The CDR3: CATRGEGRTEAFF. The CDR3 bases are TGTGCCACCAGAGGTGAGGGACGGACTGAAGCTTTCTTT.

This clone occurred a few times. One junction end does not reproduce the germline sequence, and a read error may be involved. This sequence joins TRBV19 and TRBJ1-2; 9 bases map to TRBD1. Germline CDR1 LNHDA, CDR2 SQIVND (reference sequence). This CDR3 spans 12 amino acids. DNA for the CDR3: TGTGCCAGTAGATTACCGGGACAGGGCCTCTCCTTC. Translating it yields CASRLPGQGLSF. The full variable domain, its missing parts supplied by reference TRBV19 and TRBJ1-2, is DGGITQSPKYLFRKEGQNVTLSCEQNLNHDAMYWYRQDPGQGLRLIYYSQIVNDFQKGDIAEGYSVSREKKESFPLTVTSAQKNPTAFYLCASRLPGQGLSFGSGTRLTVV.

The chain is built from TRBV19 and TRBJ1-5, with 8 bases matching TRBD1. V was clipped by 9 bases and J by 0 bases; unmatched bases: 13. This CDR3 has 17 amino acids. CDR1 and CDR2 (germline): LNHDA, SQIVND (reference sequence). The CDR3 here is CASTGRGRPYSNQPQHF. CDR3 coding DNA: TGTGCCAGCACCGGCAGGGGGCGACCCTATAGCAATCAGCCCCAGCATTTT.

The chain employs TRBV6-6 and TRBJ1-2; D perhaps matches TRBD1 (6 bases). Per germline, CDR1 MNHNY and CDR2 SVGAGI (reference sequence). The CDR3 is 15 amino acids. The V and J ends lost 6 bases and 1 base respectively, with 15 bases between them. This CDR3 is CASRRLGGRNYGYTF. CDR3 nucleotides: TGTGCCAGCAGGAGACTTGGGGGGCGTAACTATGGCTACACCTTC.

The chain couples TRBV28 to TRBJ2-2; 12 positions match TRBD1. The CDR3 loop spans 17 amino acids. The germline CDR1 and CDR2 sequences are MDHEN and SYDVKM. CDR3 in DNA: TGTGTCACTAATTCCCCGGGACAGGGGGCGCGTAGCGGGGAGCTGTTTTTT. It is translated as CVTNSPGQGARSGELFF.

CDR3: CASTQGFETQYF. In DNA form, the CDR3 reads TGTGCCAGCACGCAGGGCTTTGAGACCCAGTACTTC. The chain links TRBV2 to TRBJ2-5; D is possibly TRBD1 (5 bases). Germline assignment: CDR1 SNHLY and CDR2 FYNNEI. Trimming shortened V by 7 bases and J by 5 bases, and 11 bases separated the two germline ends. The CDR3 is 12 amino acids.

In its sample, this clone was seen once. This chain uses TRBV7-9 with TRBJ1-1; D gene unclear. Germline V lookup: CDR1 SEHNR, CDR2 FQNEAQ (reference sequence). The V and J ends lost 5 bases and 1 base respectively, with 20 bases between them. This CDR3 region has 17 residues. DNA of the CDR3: TGTGCCAGCAGCCCTTCTAGCGCCGGGCTTGGGAACACTGAAGCTTTCTTT. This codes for CASSPSSAGLGNTEAFF. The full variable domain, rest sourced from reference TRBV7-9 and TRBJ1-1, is DTGVSQNPRHKITKRGQNVTFRCDPISEHNRLYWYRQTLGQGPEFLTYFQNEAQLEKSRLLSDRFSAERPKGSFSTLEIQRTEQGDSAMYLCASSPSSAGLGNTEAFFGQGTRLTVV.

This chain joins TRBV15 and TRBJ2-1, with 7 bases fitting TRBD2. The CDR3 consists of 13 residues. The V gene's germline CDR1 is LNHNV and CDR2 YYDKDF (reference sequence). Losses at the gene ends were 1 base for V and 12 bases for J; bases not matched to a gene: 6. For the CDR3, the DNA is TGTGCCACCAGCAGAGCTGCGGGAGAACGGCAGTTCTTC. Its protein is CATSRAAGERQFF.

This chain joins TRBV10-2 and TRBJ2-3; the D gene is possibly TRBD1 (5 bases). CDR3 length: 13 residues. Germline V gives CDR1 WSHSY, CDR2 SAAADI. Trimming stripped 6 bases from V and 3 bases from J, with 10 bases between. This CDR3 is CASSPAGTDTQYF. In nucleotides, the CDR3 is TGCGCCAGCAGCCCGGCAGGGACAGATACGCAGTATTTT.

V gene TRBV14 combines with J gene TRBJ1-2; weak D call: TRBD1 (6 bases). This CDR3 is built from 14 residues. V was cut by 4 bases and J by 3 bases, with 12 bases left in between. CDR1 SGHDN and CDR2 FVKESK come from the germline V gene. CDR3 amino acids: CASSLAGQHYGYTF. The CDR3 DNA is TGTGCCAGCAGCCTAGCCGGACAGCACTATGGCTACACCTTC.

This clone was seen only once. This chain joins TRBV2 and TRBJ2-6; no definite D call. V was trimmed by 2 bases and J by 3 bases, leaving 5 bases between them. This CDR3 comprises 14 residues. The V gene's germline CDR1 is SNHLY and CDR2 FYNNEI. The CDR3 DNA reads TGTGCCAGCAGTGAACTTGATGGGGCCAACGTCCTGACTTTC. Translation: CASSELDGANVLTF.

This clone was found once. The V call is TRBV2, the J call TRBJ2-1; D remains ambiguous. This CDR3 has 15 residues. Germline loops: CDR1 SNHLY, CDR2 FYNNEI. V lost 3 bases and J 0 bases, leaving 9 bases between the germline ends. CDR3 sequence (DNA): TGTGCCAGCAGTGATAGAGCGAACTCCTACAATGAGCAGTTCTTC. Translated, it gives CASSDRANSYNEQFF.

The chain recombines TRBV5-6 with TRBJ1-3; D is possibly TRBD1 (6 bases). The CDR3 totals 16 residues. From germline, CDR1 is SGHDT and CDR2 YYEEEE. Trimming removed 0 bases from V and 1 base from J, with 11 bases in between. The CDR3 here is CASSLGYRVSGNTIYF. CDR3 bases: TGTGCCAGCAGCTTGGGCTACAGGGTGTCTGGAAACACCATATATTTT.

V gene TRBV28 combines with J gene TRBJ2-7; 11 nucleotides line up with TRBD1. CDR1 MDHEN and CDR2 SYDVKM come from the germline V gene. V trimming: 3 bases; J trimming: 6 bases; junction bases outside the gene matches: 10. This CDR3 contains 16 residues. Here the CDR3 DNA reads TGTGCCAGCAGTTTTGGTGTAGGACAGGGGGCAGGCGAGCAGTACTTC. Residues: CASSFGVGQGAGEQYF. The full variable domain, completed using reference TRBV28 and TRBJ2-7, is DVKVTQSSRYLVKRTGEKVFLECVQDMDHENMFWYRQDPGLGLRLIYFSYDVKMKEKGDIPEGYSVSREKKERFSLILESASTNQTSMYLCASSFGVGQGAGEQYFGPGTRLTVT.

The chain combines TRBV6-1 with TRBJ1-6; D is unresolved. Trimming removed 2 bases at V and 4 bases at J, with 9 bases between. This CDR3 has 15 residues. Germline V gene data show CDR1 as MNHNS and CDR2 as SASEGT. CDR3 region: CASSEFQSYNSPLHF. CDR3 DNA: TGTGCCAGCAGTGAATTCCAGTCTTATAATTCACCCCTCCACTTT.

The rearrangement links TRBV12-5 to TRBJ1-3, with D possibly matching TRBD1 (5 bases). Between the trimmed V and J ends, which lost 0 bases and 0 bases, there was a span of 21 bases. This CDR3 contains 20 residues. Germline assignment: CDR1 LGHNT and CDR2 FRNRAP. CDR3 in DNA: TGTGCTAGTGGTTTGGTTAATTGGGACGGACAAAAATTCTCTGGAAACACCATATATTTT. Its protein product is CASGLVNWDGQKFSGNTIYF.

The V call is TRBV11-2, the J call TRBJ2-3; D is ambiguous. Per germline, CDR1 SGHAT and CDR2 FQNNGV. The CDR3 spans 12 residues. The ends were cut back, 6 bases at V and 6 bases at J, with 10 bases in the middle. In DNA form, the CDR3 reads TGTGCCAGCAGTTTTTCCAGGGATACGCAGTATTTT. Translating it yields CASSFSRDTQYF.

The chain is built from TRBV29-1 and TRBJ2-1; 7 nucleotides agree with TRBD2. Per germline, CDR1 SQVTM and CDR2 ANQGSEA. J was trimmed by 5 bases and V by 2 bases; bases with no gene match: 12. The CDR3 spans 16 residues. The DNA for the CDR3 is TGCAGCGTTGAACCTAATTGGGCTAGCGGCGACAATGAGCAGTTCTTC. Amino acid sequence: CSVEPNWASGDNEQFF.

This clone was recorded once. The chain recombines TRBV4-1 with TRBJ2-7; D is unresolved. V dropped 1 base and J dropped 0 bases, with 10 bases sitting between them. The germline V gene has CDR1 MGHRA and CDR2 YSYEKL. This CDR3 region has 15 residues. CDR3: CASSQVDQISYEQYF. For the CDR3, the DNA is TGCGCCAGCAGCCAAGTAGACCAAATCTCCTACGAGCAGTACTTC.

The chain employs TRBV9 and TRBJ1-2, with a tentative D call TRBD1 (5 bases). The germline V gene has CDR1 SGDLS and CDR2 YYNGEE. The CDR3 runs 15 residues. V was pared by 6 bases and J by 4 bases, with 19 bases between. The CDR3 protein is CASIKGAGKLYGYTF. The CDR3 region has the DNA TGTGCCAGCATTAAAGGGGCAGGAAAACTCTATGGCTACACCTTC.